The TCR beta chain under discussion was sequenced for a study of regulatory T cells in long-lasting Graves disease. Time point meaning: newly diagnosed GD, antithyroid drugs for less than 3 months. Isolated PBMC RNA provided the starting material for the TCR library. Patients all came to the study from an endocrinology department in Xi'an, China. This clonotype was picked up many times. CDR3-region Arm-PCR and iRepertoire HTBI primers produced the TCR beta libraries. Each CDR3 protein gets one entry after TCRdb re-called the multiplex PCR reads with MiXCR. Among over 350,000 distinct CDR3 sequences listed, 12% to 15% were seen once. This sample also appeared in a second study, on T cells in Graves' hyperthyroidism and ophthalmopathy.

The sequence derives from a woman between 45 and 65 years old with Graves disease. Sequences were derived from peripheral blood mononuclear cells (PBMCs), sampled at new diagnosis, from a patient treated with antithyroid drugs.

For the CDR3, the DNA is TGTGCCAGCAGCCCTGGGACTAGCGGGAGCGTGGAGACCCAGTACTTC. It translates to CASSPGTSGSVETQYF. The rearrangement joins TRBV11-2 to TRBJ2-5; 14 bases are shared with TRBD2. CDR1 SGHAT and CDR2 FQNNGV come from the germline V gene. The CDR3 covers 16 residues. The trim removed 5 bases at V and 5 bases at J, leaving 7 bases unmatched.